The 27 T cell receptor beta chains below were found in one sample sequenced in a study of identical twins (dated by TCRdb to the mid-2010s). Libraries were constructed by 5' RACE. Sequencing instrument: Illumina HiSeq 2000. Clones were called with MiXCR by TCRdb after fastp trimmed the public reads at Q25, and only in-frame beta chains were retained. Merged by CDR3 protein, the rows form single entries marked with the most common genes and DNA. This sample is represented by some 440,000 distinct CDR3 sequences; roughly a quarter of them were singletons. Around 3% of the sample belongs to the ten largest clones. This sample also belongs to another study, concerning T cells expressing NK-cell markers.

The sequenced sample consisted of CD4+ T cells sorted from blood. These TCRs come from a woman between 18 and 29 years old in good health.

This clonotype has ten or more counts. This chain joins TRBV5-1 and TRBJ1-5, with D perhaps matching TRBD1 (6 bases). Germline CDR1 SGHRS, CDR2 YFSETQ. V lost 4 bases and J lost 4, with 12 bases in between. This CDR3 is 14 amino acids long. Here the CDR3 reads CASSPGQINQPQHF. The DNA for the CDR3 is TGCGCCAGCAGCCCCGGACAGATTAATCAGCCCCAGCATTTT.

V and J are TRBV7-2 and TRBJ1-5; tentative D call: TRBD1 (6 bases). The germline V gene encodes CDR1 SGHTA and CDR2 FQGNSA. The CDR3 totals 15 residues. Trimming removed 1 base from V and 5 bases from J, with 12 bases in between. The CDR3: CASSLDEGVDQPQHF. For the CDR3, the DNA is TGTGCCAGCAGCTTAGACGAGGGGGTGGATCAGCCCCAGCATTTT.

This clonotype was recorded a few times. The chain joins TRBV18 to TRBJ2-1; D possibly matches TRBD1 or TRBD2 (5 bases each). The CDR3 consists of 15 residues. V was shortened by 3 bases and J by 7 bases, with 16 bases between the two germline ends. From germline, CDR1 is KGHSH and CDR2 LQKENI. The CDR3 sequence: CASSPFGGGLNEQFF. The CDR3 DNA reads TGTGCCAGCTCACCCTTCGGTGGGGGTCTAAATGAGCAGTTCTTC.

The CDR3 here is CASSQSGTVNSPLHF. Here the CDR3 DNA reads TGCGCCAGCAGCCAATCAGGGACGGTTAATTCACCCCTCCACTTT. The V and J genes are TRBV4-3 and TRBJ1-6, with D maybe TRBD1 (5 bases). Germline V gene data show CDR1 as LGHNA and CDR2 as YSLEER. The CDR3 covers 15 residues. Trimming left V 2 bases short and J 6 bases short, with 11 bases between.

Many counts were recorded for this clonotype. The genes are TRBV29-1 and TRBJ1-4, with 7 bases lining up with TRBD1. The CDR3 covers 12 residues. CDR1 is SQVTM, CDR2 ANQGSEA, per germline. The V gene end was trimmed by 6 bases and the J gene end by 5 bases; junction bases not matched to a gene: 3. The CDR3: CSVTGKNEKLFF. As DNA, the CDR3 is TGCAGCGTGACAGGGAAGAATGAAAAACTGTTTTTT.

This clonotype was counted many times. The chain uses TRBV20-1 and TRBJ2-1, with 9 positions matching TRBD1. Losses at the gene ends were 0 bases for V and 9 bases for J; bases not matched to a gene: 9. The germline V gene has CDR1 DFQATT and CDR2 SNEGSKA (reference sequence). CDR3 size: 15 residues. CDR3 loop: CSARDWTGVASEQFF. The DNA for the CDR3 is TGCAGTGCTAGAGATTGGACAGGGGTGGCAAGTGAGCAGTTCTTC.

This clonotype was seen only a few times. The chain employs TRBV2 and TRBJ2-7, with D possibly being TRBD2 (6 bases). The length of the CDR3 is 15 residues. The germline gives CDR1 SNHLY, CDR2 FYNNEI. Trimming removed 0 bases from V and 2 bases from J, with 11 bases in between. DNA for the CDR3: TGTGCCAGCAGTGAAGCGCTCCTAGCGCCCTACGAGCAGTACTTC. Its translation: CASSEALLAPYEQYF.

Note on this clonotype: A junction end diverges from the germline sequence, so it may reflect a read error. This chain connects TRBV25-1 to TRBJ1-1; D not resolved. Germline V gene sequence: CDR1 MGHDK, CDR2 SYGVNS. The CDR3 loop spans 15 amino acids. The CDR3 nucleotides read TGTGCCAGCAGGGAATATGGCGCAGGTGGGATTAGGGCTTTCTTT. It translates to CASREYGAGGIRAFF.

This chain uses TRBV20-1 with TRBJ2-7; TRBD2 agrees at 7 bases. After removal of 0 bases from V and 13 bases from J, the junction contained 6 bases not matched to a gene. The CDR3 spans 11 residues. CDR1 and CDR2 (germline): DFQATT, SNEGSKA (reference sequence). The CDR3 spells CSARDGTTIYF. CDR3 nucleotide sequence: TGCAGTGCTAGAGACGGGACTACAATATACTTC.

With regard to this clonotype: An end of the junction differs from the germline gene, which may be a read error. This chain connects TRBV20-1 to TRBJ2-3; 12 nucleotides agree with TRBD2. The germline CDR1 and CDR2 sequences are DFQATT and SNEGSKA (reference sequence). The CDR3 runs 13 residues. The CDR3 protein is CSASPSGGGDSFF. The CDR3 DNA sequence: TGCAGTGCTAGCCCTAGCGGGGGGGGTGATTCATTTTTT.

The chain is built from TRBV10-3 and TRBJ2-1; D is tentatively TRBD1 or TRBD2 (6 bases each). Per the germline V gene, CDR1 is ENHRY and CDR2 is SYGVKD. The CDR3 length is 16 residues. Trimming shortened V by 6 bases and J by 4 bases, and 19 bases separated the two germline ends. This CDR3 reads CAISPMAEGVYNEQFF. The CDR3 DNA is TGTGCCATCAGCCCGATGGCGGAGGGGGTTTACAATGAGCAGTTCTTC.

This chain links TRBV12-3 or TRBV12-4 with TRBJ1-1; D gene unclear. V gave up 4 bases and J gave up 4 bases, with 10 bases separating them. The CDR3 is 13 amino acids. The DNA for the CDR3 is TGTGCCAGCAGTTGGGTAAGACCCACTGAAGCTTTCTTT. The encoded protein is CASSWVRPTEAFF.

This clonotype was observed a few times. The chain uses TRBV4-3 and TRBJ2-2; D is possibly TRBD2 (6 bases). CDR1 and CDR2 from the germline V gene are LGHNA and YSLEER. V lost 0 bases, J lost 6 bases, and 8 bases lay in between. The CDR3 is made up of 14 amino acids. CDR3 region: CASSQDWRAGELFF. CDR3 coding DNA: TGCGCCAGCAGCCAAGATTGGAGGGCCGGGGAGCTGTTTTTT.

This clonotype was picked up a small number of times. This chain links TRBV5-1 with TRBJ1-2; a possible D gene is TRBD1 (5 bases). Germline CDR1 reads SGHRS; CDR2 reads YFSETQ. With 0 bases removed from V and 5 bases from J, the gap between germline ends came to 11 bases. CDR3 length equals 14 residues. The CDR3 loop reads CASSLADRSYGYTF. The CDR3 nucleotides read TGCGCCAGCAGCTTGGCCGACAGAAGTTATGGCTACACCTTC.

V and J are TRBV2 and TRBJ2-3; 9 bases agree with TRBD2. The CDR3 sequence is 16 residues long. V was clipped by 6 bases and J by 0 bases; unmatched bases: 7. Germline V gene lookup returns CDR1 SNHLY and CDR2 FYNNEI. The CDR3 here is CASRQLAGTSTDTQYF. CDR3 nucleotides: TGTGCCAGCAGGCAACTAGCGGGCACTAGCACAGATACGCAGTATTTT.

This clonotype was seen a few times. The chain combines TRBV5-1 with TRBJ2-5; D is possibly TRBD2 (6 bases). V was pared by 0 bases and J by 0 bases, with 9 bases between. CDR1 and CDR2 (germline): SGHRS, YFSETQ. The CDR3 spans 15 residues. The CDR3 DNA reads as TGCGCCAGCAGCTTGGCAGCGGGCGACCAAGAGACCCAGTACTTC. It yields the protein CASSLAAGDQETQYF. The entire variable domain, with the rest obtained from reference TRBV5-1 and TRBJ2-5, is as follows: KAGVTQTPRYLIKTRGQQVTLSCSPISGHRSVSWYQQTPGQGLQFLFEYFSETQRNKGNFPGRFSGRQFSNSRSEMNVSTLELGDSALYLCASSLAAGDQETQYFGPGTRLLVL.

This clonotype occurred a few times. The CDR3 protein is CASSQLVRQFF. CDR3 in DNA: TGTGCCAGCAGCCAATTGGTGCGGCAGTTCTTC. V gene TRBV16 combines with J gene TRBJ2-1; D gene ambiguous. The CDR3 length is 11 residues. Trimming cost V 1 base and J 12 bases, with 7 bases left between them. Germline assignment: CDR1 KGHSY and CDR2 FQNENV.

This clonotype was seen repeatedly, ten times or more. V usage is TRBV10-3 and J usage is TRBJ2-7; tentatively, D is TRBD2 (6 bases). CDR1 and CDR2 from the germline V gene are ENHRY and SYGVKD. V lost 4 bases to trimming and J lost 0 bases, with 7 bases between them. The CDR3 contains 13 residues. CDR3: CAISGTNSYEQYF. CDR3 DNA sequence: TGTGCCATCAGTGGGACTAACTCCTACGAGCAGTACTTC.

The J gene is TRBJ2-7, the V gene TRBV10-3; unclear D gene. The CDR3 is 13 residues long. CDR1 is ENHRY, CDR2 SYGVKD, per germline. With 8 bases removed from V and 6 bases from J, the gap between germline ends came to 17 bases. The CDR3 DNA is TGTGCCATCGGGCCGGGCACTCCGGGCGAGCAGTACTTC. As protein: CAIGPGTPGEQYF.

The count of this clonotype is one. The genes are TRBV7-2 and TRBJ2-7; 10 bases match TRBD1. Germline CDR1 and CDR2: SGHTA and FQGNSA. V gave up 3 bases and J gave up 3 bases; unmatched junction bases: 5. The CDR3 contains 15 residues. The CDR3 region is CASSFTGTGDYEQYF. The CDR3, as DNA: TGTGCCAGCAGCTTTACCGGGACAGGGGACTACGAGCAGTACTTC.

This clonotype was recorded a few times. The chain employs TRBV5-6 and TRBJ1-2; D remains ambiguous. This CDR3 spans 12 amino acids. Germline V lookup: CDR1 SGHDT, CDR2 YYEEEE. With 4 bases removed from V and 5 bases from J, the gap between germline ends came to 9 bases. CDR3 coding DNA: TGTGCCAGCAGCATTAGGGAGTATGGCTACACCTTC. Its translation: CASSIREYGYTF.

This clonotype has more than one count but fewer than ten. CDR3 DNA sequence: TGTGCCATCAGGTCTAGCGCTAGCTCCTACGAGCAGTACTTC. It specifies CAIRSSASSYEQYF. The rearrangement links TRBV10-3 to TRBJ2-7; TRBD2 is a possible D gene (6 bases). V lost 6 bases and J 0 bases, leaving 12 bases between the germline ends. Per germline, CDR1 ENHRY and CDR2 SYGVKD. The CDR3 contains 14 residues.

The CDR3 sequence: CASSWIQETQYF. The CDR3 DNA reads TGTGCCAGCAGCTGGATACAAGAGACCCAGTACTTC. V and J are TRBV2 and TRBJ2-5; no firm D call. Trimming cost V 6 bases and J 2 bases, with 7 bases left between them. Germline assignment: CDR1 SNHLY and CDR2 FYNNEI. The CDR3 has 12 amino acids.

This clonotype was seen at least ten times. The chain joins TRBV4-3 to TRBJ2-1; D uncertain. The germline V and J ends were trimmed by 1 base and 6 bases, with 10 bases remaining between them. CDR3 length: 14 residues. CDR1 LGHNA and CDR2 YSLEER come from the germline V gene. The CDR3 sequence: CASSQVGILNEQFF. DNA of the CDR3: TGCGCCAGCAGCCAAGTTGGAATCCTCAATGAGCAGTTCTTC.

This clonotype has more than one count but fewer than ten. This chain joins TRBV10-3 and TRBJ2-1, with 7 nucleotides matching TRBD1. CDR3 length: 16 amino acids. CDR1 is ENHRY and CDR2 is SYGVKD in the germline V gene. J was trimmed by 5 bases and V by 6 bases; bases with no gene match: 13. The CDR3 nucleotides are TGTGCCATCAGCGCTGAACCGGGACAGTCCCACAATGAGCAGTTCTTC. It specifies CAISAEPGQSHNEQFF.

The rearrangement links TRBV24-1 to TRBJ2-5; TRBD2 matches at 9 bases. CDR1 and CDR2 (germline): KGHDR, SFDVKD. The CDR3 consists of 13 residues. With V trimmed by 3 bases and J by 8 bases, 3 bases remained unmatched. The CDR3 loop is CATSDPGLATQYF. CDR3 DNA: TGTGCCACCAGTGATCCGGGACTAGCAACCCAGTACTTC.

This clonotype was counted only a few times. The chain employs TRBV20-1 and TRBJ2-1; D possibly corresponds to TRBD2 (7 bases). The V end lost 3 bases, the J end lost 8 bases, and 17 bases lay between the germline ends. This CDR3 region has 14 residues. Germline loops: CDR1 DFQATT, CDR2 SNEGSKA (reference sequence). CDR3 in DNA: TGCAGTGCTAGCTCTTCACGGGGGGCGGATGAGCAGTTCTTC. Translated, it gives CSASSSRGADEQFF.